This is a list of T cell receptor beta chains from one sample in a study of human T cells and chemical hapten exposure. TCRdb used MiXCR to reprocess the RACE reads, holding one entry per CDR3 protein. In the table there are more than 75,000 distinct CDR3 sequences, roughly 10% of which are singletons. Material: whole blood, obtained in connection with sensitization to the hapten diphenylcyclopropenone (DPC). The receptor source for this set is a woman aged 25 to 39 with alopecia areata. Some clones in this sample may be carry-over from other donors' samples. Both conserved end residues are part of each CDR3.

v_call	j_call	cdr3_aa
TRBV7-2	TRBJ2-1	CASSSSGTSGRYNEQFF
TRBV5-6	TRBJ1-1	CASSNFGQRNTEAFF
TRBV3-1	TRBJ2-3	CASSQGAGSADTQYF
TRBV2	TRBJ2-7	CASASTSGYTLSSYEQYF
TRBV4-3	TRBJ2-4	CASSLDPGGSKNIQYF
TRBV7-9	TRBJ2-6	CASSFPGTGTGANVLTF
TRBV6-6	TRBJ2-3	CASSPGEDTQYF
TRBV4-3	TRBJ2-7	CASSQDRPFYEQYF
TRBV29-1	TRBJ2-5	CSVVGAGVRQETQYF
TRBV20-1	TRBJ1-3	CSAQGTGSSGNTIYF
TRBV28	TRBJ2-7	CASNRPWVSGEQYF
TRBV7-9	TRBJ1-1	CASSLFTGDEAFF
TRBV11-2	TRBJ2-1	CASSLEVGNEQFF
TRBV9	TRBJ2-7	CASSVAGGSGGEQYF
TRBV7-9	TRBJ1-6	CASSPQQNSPLHF
TRBV28	TRBJ2-4	CASLAGGKNIQYF
TRBV6-2/TRBV6-3	TRBJ2-1	CASSRGTSGRDLSSYNEQFF
TRBV29-1	TRBJ2-3	CSVASGRSTDTQYF
TRBV21-1	TRBJ1-5	CASSRMVDSNQPQHF
TRBV20-1	TRBJ1-1	CSATGITTTEAFF
TRBV7-9	TRBJ2-6	CASSRTGAGANVLTF
TRBV27	TRBJ2-2	CASSLTGAGELFF
TRBV7-3	TRBJ1-1	CASSPGPGGLNTEAFF
TRBV4-2	TRBJ1-4	CASSQQQQTDEKLFF
TRBV10-3	TRBJ2-3	CAISVSPSGATDTQYF
TRBV18	TRBJ2-4	CASSPRGTLAKNIQYF
TRBV18	TRBJ1-2	CASSPTRVPYTHGYTF
TRBV20-1	TRBJ2-3	CSARGFSTDTQYF